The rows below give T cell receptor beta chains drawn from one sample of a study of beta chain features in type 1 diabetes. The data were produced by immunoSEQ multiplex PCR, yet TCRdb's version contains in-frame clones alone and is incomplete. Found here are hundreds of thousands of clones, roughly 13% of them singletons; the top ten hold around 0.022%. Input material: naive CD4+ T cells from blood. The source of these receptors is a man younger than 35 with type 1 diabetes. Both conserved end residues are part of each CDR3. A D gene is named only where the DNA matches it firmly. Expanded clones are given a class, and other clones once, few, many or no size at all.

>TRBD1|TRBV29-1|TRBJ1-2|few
CSVEEAQGSNYGYTF
TGCAGCGTTGAAGAAGCACAGGGGTCTAACTATGGCTACACCTTC
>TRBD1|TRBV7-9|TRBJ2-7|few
CASSPNRGWNEQYF
TGTGCCAGCAGCCCCAACAGGGGTTGGAACGAGCAGTACTTC
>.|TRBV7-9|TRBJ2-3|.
CASSLDTDTQYF
TGTGCCAGCAGCCTAGACACAGATACGCAGTATTTT
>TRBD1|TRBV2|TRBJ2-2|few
CASSVDRGQAGELFF
TGTGCCAGCAGCGTCGACAGGGGGCAAGCCGGGGAGCTGTTTTTT
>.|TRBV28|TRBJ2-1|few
CASRRITSLSYNEQFF
TGTGCCAGCAGACGAATCACTAGCCTCTCCTACAATGAGCAGTTCTTC
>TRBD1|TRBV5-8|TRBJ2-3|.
CASSFTGGPDTQYF
TGTGCCAGCAGCTTTACAGGGGGCCCAGATACGCAGTATTTT
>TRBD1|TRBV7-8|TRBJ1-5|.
CASSFGTGFLNQPQHF
TGTGCCAGCAGCTTCGGGACAGGGTTCCTGAATCAGCCCCAGCATTTT
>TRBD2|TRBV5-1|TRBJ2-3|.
CASRWASGVSTDTQYF
TGCGCCAGCCGGTGGGCTAGCGGGGTGAGCACAGATACGCAGTATTTT
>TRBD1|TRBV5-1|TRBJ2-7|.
CASSLAGDSSYEQYF
TGCGCCAGCAGCTTGGCAGGGGACAGCTCCTACGAGCAGTACTTC
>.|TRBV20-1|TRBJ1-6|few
CSAPPRPLF
TGCAGTGCTCCCCCCCGGCCGCTTTTT
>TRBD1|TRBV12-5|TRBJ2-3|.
CASGFPDRAGTDTQYF
TGTGCTAGTGGTTTCCCGGACAGGGCTGGCACAGATACGCAGTATTTT
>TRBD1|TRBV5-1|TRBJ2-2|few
CASSLRGQVSGELFF
TGCGCCAGCAGCTTGCGGGGACAGGTGTCCGGGGAGCTGTTTTTT
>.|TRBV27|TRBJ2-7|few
CASSLVHEQYF
TGTGCCAGCAGTTTAGTCCACGAGCAGTACTTC
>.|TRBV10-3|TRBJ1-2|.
CAISESPLAGPYGYTF
TGTGCCATCAGTGAGTCCCCCCTGGCAGGACCCTATGGCTACACCTTC
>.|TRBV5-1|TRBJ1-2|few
CASSPPPGYTF
TGCGCCAGCAGCCCACCGCCTGGCTACACCTTC
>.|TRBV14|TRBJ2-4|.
CASSQDLVQGNIQYF
TGTGCCAGCAGCCAAGATCTCGTTCAGGGGAACATTCAGTACTTC
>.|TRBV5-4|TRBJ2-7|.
CASSSRDGAYEQYF
TGTGCCAGCAGCTCCCGGGACGGTGCCTACGAGCAGTACTTC
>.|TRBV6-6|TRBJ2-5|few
CASSYAETQYF
TGTGCCAGCAGTTACGCGGAGACCCAGTACTTC
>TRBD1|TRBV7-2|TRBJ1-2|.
CASSSIDRGQNYGYTF
TGTGCCAGCAGCTCCATAGACAGGGGGCAAAACTATGGCTACACCTTC
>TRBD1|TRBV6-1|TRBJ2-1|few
CASSENKGQGYVNEQFF
TGTGCCAGCAGTGAGAATAAGGGACAGGGGTACGTGAATGAGCAGTTCTTC
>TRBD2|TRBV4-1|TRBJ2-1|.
CASSQASGGLAASYNEQFF
TGCGCCAGCAGCCAAGCCTCCGGGGGACTAGCGGCCTCCTACAATGAGCAGTTCTTC
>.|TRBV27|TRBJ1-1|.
CASSSASGAFF
TGTGCCAGCAGTTCGGCCAGCGGAGCTTTCTTT
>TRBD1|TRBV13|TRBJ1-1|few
CASSLVRQGANTEAFF
TGTGCCAGCAGCTTAGTCCGACAGGGGGCGAACACTGAAGCTTTCTTT
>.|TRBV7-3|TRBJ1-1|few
CASSSWVNTEAFF
TGTGCCAGCAGCTCCTGGGTGAACACTGAAGCTTTCTTT
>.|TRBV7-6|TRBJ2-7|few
CASSPIPDTYEQYF
TGTGCCAGCAGCCCCATCCCTGACACGTACGAGCAGTACTTC
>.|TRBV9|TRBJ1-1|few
CASSEGSLSTEAFF
TGTGCCAGCAGCGAGGGGAGTCTGAGCACTGAAGCTTTCTTT
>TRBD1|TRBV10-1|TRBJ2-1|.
CASRRDRGENEQFF
TGCGCCAGCCGCCGGGACAGGGGGGAGAATGAGCAGTTCTTC
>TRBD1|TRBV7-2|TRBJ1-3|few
CASSLTGGWGNTIYF
TGTGCCAGCAGCTTGACAGGGGGCTGGGGAAACACCATATATTTT
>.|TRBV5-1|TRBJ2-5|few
CASSLNEETQYF
TGCGCCAGCAGCTTGAATGAGGAGACCCAGTACTTC
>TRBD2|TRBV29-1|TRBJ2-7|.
CSVDSLGGAYEQYF
TGCAGCGTTGATTCTCTTGGGGGGGCCTACGAGCAGTACTTC
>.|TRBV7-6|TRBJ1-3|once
CASSLGGPTGNTIYF
TGTGCCAGCAGCTTAGGAGGTCCCACTGGAAACACCATATATTTT
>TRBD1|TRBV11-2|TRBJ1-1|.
CASSLDRSGGSEAFF
TGTGCCAGCAGCTTAGATAGATCAGGGGGCTCTGAAGCTTTCTTT
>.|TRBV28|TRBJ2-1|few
CASSSDYLAGQQFF
TGTGCCAGCAGTTCTGATTACCTGGCGGGCCAGCAGTTCTTC
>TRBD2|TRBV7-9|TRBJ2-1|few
CASSPTGGGWNNEQFF
TGTGCCAGCAGCCCGACCGGGGGGGGCTGGAACAATGAGCAGTTCTTC
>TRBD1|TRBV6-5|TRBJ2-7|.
CARRGAGGFDEQYF
TGTGCCAGAAGAGGGGCAGGGGGCTTCGACGAGCAGTACTTC
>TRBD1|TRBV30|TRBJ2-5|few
CAWTGQGARQETQYF
TGTGCCTGGACCGGACAGGGGGCTCGCCAAGAGACCCAGTACTTC
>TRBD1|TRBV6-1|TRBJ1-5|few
CASSATGASNQPQHF
TGTGCCAGCAGTGCCACAGGGGCTAGCAATCAGCCCCAGCATTTT
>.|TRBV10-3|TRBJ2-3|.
CAISEGAETDTQYF
TGTGCCATCAGTGAAGGGGCGGAAACAGATACGCAGTATTTT
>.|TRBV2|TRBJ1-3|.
CASAAIRSSGNTIYF
TGTGCCAGCGCAGCGATCAGGAGCTCTGGAAACACCATATATTTT
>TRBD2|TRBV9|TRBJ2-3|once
CASSVGTSGTSGTDTQYF
TGTGCCAGCAGCGTAGGGACTTCCGGGACTAGCGGCACAGATACGCAGTATTTT